A single sample is the source of the 16 T cell receptor beta chains below, sequenced in a study of Ad26.COV2.S vaccination and SARS-CoV-2 variants. Using immunoSEQ multiplex PCR, the repertoire was profiled, and TCRdb retains in-frame clones only, with some absent. The profile shows some 420,000 clones, around nine tenths of them singletons. Treatment reported: some 20 received Ad26.COV2.S at low or high dose, single or two shots; 5 received placebo; per-sample allocation not given. Specimens were obtained on day 63 following the first vaccine or placebo injection. The sequencing here drew on peripheral blood, taken in a trial of Ad26.COV2.S vaccine versus placebo. Receptors were obtained from a person aged 18-60 years who received the Ad26.COV2.S COVID-19 vaccine or a placebo.

Notes on this clone: The sample has other DNA sequences that encode this CDR3 too. This sequence joins TRBV3-1 (or the pseudogene TRBV3-2) and TRBJ1-3; D gene uncertain. V was trimmed by 1 base and J by 2 bases, leaving 6 bases between them. Germline-derived CDR1 and CDR2 are LGHDT and YNNKEL (reference sequence). CDR3 length: 14 residues. The CDR3 nucleotides read TGTGCCAGCAGCCAAGGCGGGGCTGGAAACACCATATATTTT. It translates to CASSQGGAGNTIYF.

CDR3: CASSQGPSRAYGYTF. In DNA, the CDR3 is TGTGCCAGCAGCCAAGGACCTTCGAGGGCCTATGGCTACACCTTC. The chain employs TRBV5-6 and TRBJ1-2; no definite D call. Germline-derived CDR1 and CDR2 are SGHDT and YYEEEE. The CDR3 is 15 residues long. The germline V and J ends were trimmed by 4 bases and 4 bases, with 17 bases remaining between them.

This chain connects TRBV7-7 to TRBJ2-5, with 9 bases fitting TRBD1. V was pared by 2 bases and J by 5 bases, with 6 bases of the junction left unmatched. This CDR3 has 15 residues. The germline V gene encodes CDR1 SSHAT and CDR2 FNYEAQ (reference sequence). Here the CDR3 reads CASSLTTGGMETQYF. As DNA, the CDR3 is TGTGCCAGCAGCTTAACCACAGGGGGCATGGAGACCCAGTACTTC.

The chain has TRBV3-1 (or the pseudogene TRBV3-2) and TRBJ2-5; 9 positions agree with TRBD2. CDR3 size: 15 residues. Germline CDR1 and CDR2: LGHDT and YNNKEL (reference sequence). J gave up 2 bases and V 1 base, and 2 bases lay outside the gene matches. DNA for the CDR3: TGTGCCAGCAGCCAAGGACTAGCGGATCAAGAGACCCAGTACTTC. It is translated as CASSQGLADQETQYF.

This rearrangement joins TRBV7-2 to TRBJ2-3; the match to TRBD1 covers 7 bases. The V gene end was trimmed by 2 bases and the J gene end by 5 bases; junction bases not matched to a gene: 4. This CDR3 contains 14 residues. Germline CDR1 reads SGHTA; CDR2 reads FQGNSA. CDR3 nucleotide sequence: TGTGCCAGCAGCTTAAGGGGGCGGGTAGATACGCAGTATTTT. It is translated as CASSLRGRVDTQYF.

V and J are TRBV19 and TRBJ2-5; D call uncertain. CDR1 and CDR2 from the germline V gene are LNHDA and SQIVND (reference sequence). This CDR3 has 14 residues. V was pared by 5 bases and J by 3 bases, with 13 bases between. The CDR3 is CASSEWEFKETQYF. The CDR3, as DNA: TGTGCCAGTAGTGAATGGGAATTCAAAGAGACCCAGTACTTC.

V and J are TRBV11-2 and TRBJ2-7; 7 bases are shared with TRBD1. CDR3 length: 15 residues. The V segment lost 4 bases and the J segment 5 bases; nucleotides outside the gene matches: 11. Germline loops: CDR1 SGHAT, CDR2 FQNNGV. The CDR3 region is CASSSYRGSRNEQYF. CDR3 in DNA: TGTGCCAGCAGCTCCTACAGGGGATCGAGGAACGAGCAGTACTTC.

The rearrangement uses TRBV2 and TRBJ2-6; 10 bases are shared with TRBD1. The junction had 1 base not matched to a gene; V was cut back by 4 bases and J by 1 base. CDR1 is SNHLY, CDR2 FYNNEI, per germline. The CDR3 sequence is 16 residues long. The chain's CDR3 is CASSGGQGSGANVLTF. Written as DNA, the CDR3 is TGTGCCAGCAGTGGGGGACAGGGGTCTGGGGCCAACGTCCTGACTTTC. The whole variable domain, remainder taken from reference TRBV2 and TRBJ2-6, is EPEVTQTPSHQVTQMGQEVILRCVPISNHLYFYWYRQILGQKVEFLVSFYNNEISEKSEIFDDQFSVERPDGSNFTLKIRSTKLEDSAMYFCASSGGQGSGANVLTFGAGSRLTVL.

The chain is built from TRBV2 and TRBJ1-5, with 10 bases lining up with TRBD1. The CDR3 has 13 amino acids. Germline V lookup: CDR1 SNHLY, CDR2 FYNNEI. J was trimmed by 7 bases and V by 7 bases; bases with no gene match: 4. This CDR3 is CASKGQGEQPQHF. The CDR3 nucleotides read TGTGCCAGCAAAGGACAGGGGGAACAGCCCCAGCATTTT.

This sequence joins TRBV6-5 and TRBJ1-1, with D perhaps TRBD1 (5 bases). CDR1 and CDR2 from the germline V gene are MNHEY and SVGAGI. The CDR3 spans 14 residues. Trimming cost V 6 bases and J 4 bases, with 15 bases left between them. The CDR3 is CASSRVEGLTEAFF. As DNA, the CDR3 is TGTGCCAGCAGCCGGGTCGAGGGGCTCACTGAAGCTTTCTTT.

This chain connects TRBV10-3 to TRBJ2-7; 8 bases agree with TRBD1. Germline V gene data show CDR1 as ENHRY and CDR2 as SYGVKD. The CDR3 length is 16 residues. The J segment lost 1 base and the V segment lost 6 bases, leaving 11 bases of the junction unmatched. CDR3 loop: CAISPWGQVTSYEQYF. The CDR3 nucleotides read TGTGCCATCAGCCCCTGGGGACAGGTGACTTCCTACGAGCAGTACTTC.

The chain employs TRBV28 and TRBJ2-1; perhaps TRBD1 as D (5 bases). This CDR3 is 16 amino acids long. V dropped 6 bases and J dropped 2 bases, with 17 bases sitting between them. CDR1 and CDR2 (germline): MDHEN, SYDVKM. Written as DNA, the CDR3 is TGTGCCAGCAGCGCGTTCCAGGGTTTCGCCTACAATGAGCAGTTCTTC. Residues: CASSAFQGFAYNEQFF.

This CDR3 is CASTREHFQGEGSGNTIYF. CDR3 DNA sequence: TGCGCCAGCACCAGAGAACATTTCCAGGGGGAAGGCTCTGGAAACACCATATATTTT. The chain couples TRBV4-3 to TRBJ1-3; 7 bases match TRBD1. Germline values: CDR1 LGHNA, CDR2 YSLEER. The CDR3 sequence is 19 residues long. Trimming removed 7 bases from V and 0 bases from J; junction bases left unmatched: 18.

The J gene is TRBJ1-5, the V gene TRBV3-1 (or the pseudogene TRBV3-2); D is possibly TRBD1 (5 bases). V gave up 5 bases and J gave up 4 bases, with 15 bases separating them. The germline V gene encodes CDR1 LGHDT and CDR2 YNNKEL (reference sequence). The CDR3 extends over 15 amino acids. The CDR3 nucleotides read TGTGCCAGCAGCAACGGGGGGGGTTTGAATCAGCCCCAGCATTTT. Residues: CASSNGGGLNQPQHF.

The CDR3 region is CASSHGPSRYTF. CDR3 DNA sequence: TGTGCCAGCAGCCACGGCCCCTCTCGCTACACCTTC. The chain employs TRBV4-2 and TRBJ1-2; the D is unclear. The V gene's germline CDR1 is LGHNA and CDR2 YNFKEQ. Trimming took off 3 bases at V and 9 bases at J, with 11 bases between the two ends. CDR3 length: 12 residues.

This clone was recorded only once. J is TRBJ1-4 and V is TRBV10-1; no clear D gene. CDR1 is WNHNN, CDR2 SYGVQD, per germline (reference sequence). The CDR3 runs to 13 residues. With 3 bases removed from V and 4 bases from J, the gap between germline ends came to 6 bases. This CDR3 is CASSDGNNEKLFF. In DNA form, the CDR3 reads TGCGCCAGCAGTGATGGTAATAATGAAAAACTGTTTTTT.